Below, 27 T cell receptor beta chains from the same sample are listed, as sequenced in a study of T-cell reconstitution after alpha-beta-depleted transplantation in children. Unique molecular identifiers were incorporated during preparation of the TCRbeta library. TCRdb re-analysed the PCR reads in MiXCR, keeping a single row per CDR3 protein. Of over 300,000 distinct CDR3 sequences in the sample, 9% to 12% were seen once. The sequencing here drew on PBMCs from the stem cell graft donor, taken from the stem cell graft. Receptors were obtained from a human donor who donated a stem cell graft to a child with acute lymphoblastic leukemia.

J is TRBJ2-4 and V is TRBV11-2; 7 nucleotides line up with TRBD1. Germline V gene data show CDR1 as SGHAT and CDR2 as FQNNGV. The CDR3 length is 15 residues. Trimming removed 0 bases from V and 7 bases from J; junction bases left unmatched: 6. The CDR3 region is CASSLDPVTGNIQYF. CDR3 nucleotides: TGTGCCAGCAGCTTAGATCCGGTGACAGGGAACATTCAGTACTTC. The whole variable domain, filled in from reference TRBV11-2 and TRBJ2-4, reads EAGVAQSPRYKIIEKRQSVAFWCNPISGHATLYWYQQILGQGPKLLIQFQNNGVVDDSQLPKDRFSAERLKGVDSTLKIQPAKLEDSAVYLCASSLDPVTGNIQYFGAGTRLSVL.

This clonotype was seen ten or more times. The V and J genes are TRBV5-5 and TRBJ2-5; TRBD1 aligns across 10 bases. The J segment lost 3 bases and the V segment lost 3 bases, leaving 2 bases of the junction unmatched. Germline V gene lookup returns CDR1 SGHKS and CDR2 YYEKEE (reference sequence). The CDR3 has 14 amino acids. The CDR3 bases are TGTGCCAGCAGCTGGGACAGGGGCAAAGAGACCCAGTACTTC. Amino acids: CASSWDRGKETQYF.

This clonotype has just a few counts. The CDR3 loop is CASSVQGTGETQYF. The CDR3 DNA reads as TGTGCCAGCAGCGTACAGGGAACAGGGGAGACCCAGTACTTC. This sequence joins TRBV7-2 and TRBJ2-5; D is possibly TRBD1 (6 bases). V was pared by 5 bases and J by 5 bases, with 15 bases between. The CDR3 covers 14 residues. Germline loops: CDR1 SGHTA, CDR2 FQGNSA. Full variable domain (missing parts from reference TRBV7-2 and TRBJ2-5): GAGVSQSPSNKVTEKGKDVELRCDPISGHTALYWYRQSLGQGLEFLIYFQGNSAPDKSGLPSDRFSAERTGGSVSTLTIQRTQQEDSAVYLCASSVQGTGETQYFGPGTRLLVL.

The CDR3 DNA reads as TGTGCCAGCAGCTTATCCCAGGGCGCCGGTGAAAAACTGTTTTTT. Its protein is CASSLSQGAGEKLFF. The V call is TRBV7-8, the J call TRBJ1-4, with D possibly being TRBD1 (5 bases). The V and J ends lost 2 bases and 7 bases respectively, with 14 bases between them. This CDR3 is 15 amino acids long. Germline-derived CDR1 and CDR2 are SGHVS and FQNEAQ. Based on the CDR3 plus reference TRBV7-8 and TRBJ1-4, the full variable domain is GAGVSQSPRYKVAKRGQDVALRCDPISGHVSLFWYQQALGQGPEFLTYFQNEAQLDKSGLPSDRFFAERPEGSVSTLKIQRTQQEDSAVYLCASSLSQGAGEKLFFGSGTQLSVL.

This clonotype turned up a few times. As DNA, the CDR3 is TGTGCCAACGGGGCCTCCTACAATGAGCAGTTCTTC. Amino acids: CANGASYNEQFF. The chain combines TRBV6-6 with TRBJ2-1; D possibly matches TRBD1 or TRBD2 (5 bases each). The CDR3 is 12 residues long. Germline values: CDR1 MNHNY, CDR2 SVGAGI (reference sequence). Trimming took 10 bases from V and 0 from J, leaving 7 bases between them.

A few counts support this clonotype. V is TRBV12-3 or TRBV12-4 and J is TRBJ1-4; 7 bases are a match to TRBD1. Unmatched junction bases numbered 8, after V lost 4 bases and J lost 3 bases. The CDR3 is 16 amino acids. The CDR3 DNA is TGTGCCAGCAGTTCGACCCGACAGGGCCCTAATGAAAAACTGTTTTTT. It translates to CASSSTRQGPNEKLFF.

This clonotype came up a few times. The V call is TRBV5-1, the J call TRBJ2-7; D is perhaps TRBD1 (6 bases). CDR1 and CDR2 (germline): SGHRS, YFSETQ. The V and J ends lost 5 bases and 7 bases respectively, with 19 bases between them. The CDR3 is 14 amino acids. The DNA of the CDR3 is TGCGCCAGCAGTCGAACGGCAGGGGTTGGTGAGCAGTACTTC. Its protein product is CASSRTAGVGEQYF.

This clonotype has ten or more counts. The chain is built from TRBV20-1 and TRBJ1-6; 8 nucleotides line up with TRBD1. This CDR3 is built from 14 residues. Unmatched junction bases numbered 6, after V lost 5 bases and J lost 6 bases. Germline V CDR1 and CDR2: DFQATT, SNEGSKA (reference sequence). CDR3 sequence (DNA): TGCAGTGCTCCGGACAGGGCGGGTAATTCACCCCTCCACTTT. This translates into CSAPDRAGNSPLHF.

There are a few counts of this clonotype. The rearrangement links TRBV7-9 to TRBJ1-1; possibly TRBD1 for D (5 bases). V was pared by 5 bases and J by 3 bases, with 19 bases between. This CDR3 contains 16 residues. Germline V gives CDR1 SEHNR, CDR2 FQNEAQ (reference sequence). In nucleotides, the CDR3 is TGTGCCAGCAGCCCCCCCCGGGGCACAAGGGACACTGAAGCTTTCTTT. Encoded protein: CASSPPRGTRDTEAFF.

This chain connects TRBV7-3 to TRBJ2-6, with D unclear. From germline, CDR1 is SGHTA and CDR2 FQGTGA. The CDR3 has 17 residues. Trimming shortened V by 4 bases and J by 4 bases, and 17 bases separated the two germline ends. For the CDR3, the DNA is TGTGCCAGCAGCTCTACCACCCCCGGATCCGGGGCCAACGTCCTGACTTTC. It yields the protein CASSSTTPGSGANVLTF. Drawing the rest from reference TRBV7-3 and TRBJ2-6, the complete variable domain is GAGVSQTPSNKVTEKGKYVELRCDPISGHTALYWYRQSLGQGPEFLIYFQGTGAADDSGLPNDRFFAVRPEGSVSTLKIQRTERGDSAVYLCASSSTTPGSGANVLTFGAGSRLTVL.

This clonotype was detected a few times. This sequence joins TRBV7-2 and TRBJ2-7; 9 bases align to TRBD2. Germline CDR1 is SGHTA and CDR2 is FQGNSA. The J segment lost 3 bases and the V segment lost 1 base, leaving 4 bases of the junction unmatched. The CDR3 is 15 residues long. The CDR3 protein is CASSLVVAGVYEQYF. The DNA for the CDR3 is TGTGCCAGCAGCTTAGTCGTAGCGGGAGTCTACGAGCAGTACTTC.

The genes are TRBV4-3 and TRBJ2-5, with TRBD2 matching over 7 bases. This CDR3 is built from 16 residues. After removal of 0 bases from V and 3 bases from J, the junction contained 7 bases not matched to a gene. Germline V gives CDR1 LGHNA, CDR2 YSLEER. The CDR3 DNA sequence: TGCGCCAGCAGCCAAGACGTAGGCGCGGGAGAAGAGACCCAGTACTTC. It yields the protein CASSQDVGAGEETQYF.

This rearrangement joins TRBV15 to TRBJ2-2, with no clear D. The germline V and J ends were trimmed by 0 bases and 10 bases, with 6 bases remaining between them. CDR3 length: 12 residues. Germline loops: CDR1 LNHNV, CDR2 YYDKDF (reference sequence). CDR3 region: CATSRDFVELFF. CDR3 sequence (DNA): TGTGCCACCAGCAGAGATTTTGTGGAGCTGTTTTTT.

This clonotype was observed a few times. The chain is built from TRBV12-3 or TRBV12-4 and TRBJ2-7; D gene ambiguous. This CDR3 is 13 amino acids long. V dropped 3 bases and J dropped 2 bases, with 8 bases sitting between them. The CDR3 loop reads CASSFVGPYEQYF. CDR3 DNA sequence: TGTGCCAGCAGTTTCGTTGGGCCCTACGAGCAGTACTTC.

In DNA form, the CDR3 reads TGTGCCAGTACTCCCGGATTGGCTAGCGGGGCCTACGAGCAGTACTTC. Translated, it gives CASTPGLASGAYEQYF. V usage is TRBV19 and J usage is TRBJ2-7, with TRBD2 identical over 9 bases. Germline V gene lookup returns CDR1 LNHDA and CDR2 SQIVND (reference sequence). V lost 7 bases to trimming and J lost 2 bases; unmatched junction nucleotides: 12. The CDR3 loop spans 16 amino acids.

This clonotype appeared many times. The chain employs TRBV5-1 and TRBJ2-7; TRBD2 aligns across 15 bases. This CDR3 is 19 amino acids long. The germline gives CDR1 SGHRS, CDR2 YFSETQ. V dropped 4 bases and J dropped 1; count of bases not matched to a gene: 12. CDR3: CASSPTGTSGRKGSYEQYF. The CDR3 coding sequence is TGCGCCAGCAGCCCCACCGGGACTAGCGGGAGGAAAGGGTCCTACGAGCAGTACTTC. Full variable domain (missing parts from reference TRBV5-1 and TRBJ2-7): KAGVTQTPRYLIKTRGQQVTLSCSPISGHRSVSWYQQTPGQGLQFLFEYFSETQRNKGNFPGRFSGRQFSNSRSEMNVSTLELGDSALYLCASSPTGTSGRKGSYEQYFGPGTRLTVT.

The chain joins TRBV4-1 to TRBJ1-2; the D is unclear. Germline V gene sequence: CDR1 MGHRA, CDR2 YSYEKL. This CDR3 comprises 15 residues. V was pared by 1 base and J by 4 bases, with 13 bases between. Written as DNA, the CDR3 is TGCGCCAGCAGCCAAGTCGAAGGATCTGGCTATGGCTACACCTTC. This translates into CASSQVEGSGYGYTF.

This clonotype was seen a few times. The chain links TRBV20-1 to TRBJ2-4; possible D gene TRBD1, 6 bases. The CDR3 runs 14 residues. Trimming took 6 bases from V and 5 from J, leaving 17 bases between them. The germline V gene has CDR1 DFQATT and CDR2 SNEGSKA (reference sequence). In DNA form, the CDR3 reads TGCAGTGCACCGACAGGCCGCCCTGAAAACATTCAGTACTTC. Amino acid sequence: CSAPTGRPENIQYF.

V gene TRBV7-8 combines with J gene TRBJ2-3; perhaps TRBD2 as D (5 bases). The CDR3 has 15 residues. Germline V gives CDR1 SGHVS, CDR2 FQNEAQ. Trimming removed 2 bases from V and 0 bases from J, with 9 bases in between. CDR3 amino acids: CASSLTRVSTDTQYF. In DNA form, the CDR3 reads TGTGCCAGCAGCTTAACTAGGGTTAGCACAGATACGCAGTATTTT.

This clonotype was recorded a few times. The rearrangement joins TRBV7-9 to TRBJ2-1, with 8 positions matching TRBD2. Germline V lookup: CDR1 SEHNR, CDR2 FQNEAQ (reference sequence). Unmatched junction bases numbered 11, after V lost 5 bases and J lost 14 bases. The CDR3 extends over 13 amino acids. In nucleotides, the CDR3 is TGTGCCAGCAGCCCCCCGGGAGCGGGAGTTGAGTTCTTC. Translated: CASSPPGAGVEFF.

This clonotype was counted at least ten times. The chain joins TRBV5-8 to TRBJ2-1; D unclear. V gave up 1 base and J gave up 4 bases, with 9 bases separating them. Germline V gene sequence: CDR1 SGHTS, CDR2 YDEGEE. The CDR3 loop spans 14 amino acids. Here the CDR3 reads CASSLTAGYNEQFF. In DNA form, the CDR3 reads TGTGCCAGCAGCTTGACGGCCGGATACAATGAGCAGTTCTTC.

The chain has TRBV20-1 and TRBJ2-5; either TRBD1 or TRBD2 may supply D (5 bases each). Germline CDR1 DFQATT, CDR2 SNEGSKA (reference sequence). Trimming took 3 bases from V and 5 from J, leaving 7 bases between them. This CDR3 is built from 11 residues. The CDR3 region has the DNA TGCAGTGCTAGCGGGACCGAGACCCAGTACTTC. Translating it yields CSASGTETQYF.

The chain uses TRBV7-9 and TRBJ1-2, with 10 positions matching TRBD1. The germline CDR1 and CDR2 sequences are SEHNR and FQNEAQ (reference sequence). The V and J ends lost 6 bases and 6 bases, in that order; junction bases with no gene match: 10. The CDR3 totals 15 residues. The CDR3 DNA is TGTGCCAGCAGTACGGGACAGGGGATTTCAAATGGCTACACCTTC. This translates into CASSTGQGISNGYTF.

This sequence joins TRBV28 and TRBJ2-6, with D tentatively TRBD1 (5 bases). The germline gives CDR1 MDHEN, CDR2 SYDVKM. V lost 4 bases and J lost 1, with 20 bases in between. CDR3 length: 19 amino acids. The CDR3 nucleotides are TGTGCCAGCAGTTCAGCACAGGTTTTGTTTAGGTCTGGGGCCAACGTCCTGACTTTC. Amino acid sequence: CASSSAQVLFRSGANVLTF.

The chain links TRBV6-2 or TRBV6-3 to TRBJ1-5; the D gene is possibly TRBD1 (5 bases). V was cut by 11 bases and J by 0 bases, with 14 bases left in between. The CDR3 runs 14 residues. In germline, CDR1 is MNHEY, CDR2 SVGEGT. The CDR3 spells CAATESYSNQPQHF. CDR3 bases: TGTGCCGCGACAGAATCTTATAGCAATCAGCCCCAGCATTTT.

The gene calls are TRBV20-1 and TRBJ2-7, with D hard to call. Germline loops: CDR1 DFQATT, CDR2 SNEGSKA (reference sequence). Trimming cost V 3 bases and J 0 bases, with 9 bases left between them. The CDR3 is made up of 13 amino acids. Here the CDR3 reads CSARRRSSYEQYF. The CDR3 nucleotides are TGCAGTGCTAGGAGGAGATCCTCCTACGAGCAGTACTTC.

In this sample, this clonotype turned up a few times. The chain recombines TRBV25-1 with TRBJ1-4; D possibly corresponds to TRBD1 (6 bases). There are 15 residues in the CDR3. CDR1 is MGHDK, CDR2 SYGVNS, per germline. V was trimmed by 3 bases and J by 7 bases, leaving 15 bases between them. CDR3 amino acids: CASSDRGSYGEKLFF. CDR3 sequence (DNA): TGTGCCAGCAGTGACAGGGGATCTTATGGTGAAAAACTGTTTTTT. The full variable domain, rest sourced from reference TRBV25-1 and TRBJ1-4, is EADIYQTPRYLVIGTGKKITLECSQTMGHDKMYWYQQDPGMELHLIHYSYGVNSTEKGDLSSESTVSRIRTEHFPLTLESARPSHTSQYLCASSDRGSYGEKLFFGSGTQLSVL.